The 30 T cell receptor beta chains reported below all come from one sample, sequenced in a study of T cells after yellow fever vaccination. TCRdb re-derived calls from the 5' RACE reads in MiXCR, one entry per CDR3 protein. The data contain about 240,000 distinct CDR3 sequences, 6% to 7.5% of them singletons. The sample was CD4+ T cells sorted from PBMCs, taken 15 days after the yellow fever booster vaccination. The origin of the receptors is a man younger than 45 who received the YFV17D yellow fever vaccine.

This clonotype has a count of ten or more. The rearrangement links TRBV25-1 to TRBJ2-3; no clear D gene. This CDR3 spans 12 amino acids. With 4 bases removed from V and 6 bases from J, the gap between germline ends came to 8 bases. Per germline, CDR1 MGHDK and CDR2 SYGVNS. The CDR3 sequence: CASSGPSDTQYF. The CDR3 region has the DNA TGTGCCAGCAGTGGCCCGTCGGATACGCAGTATTTT.

This clonotype has only a few counts. The chain recombines TRBV20-1 with TRBJ2-1; D uncertain. The germline V and J ends were trimmed by 0 bases and 9 bases, with 9 bases remaining between them. The CDR3 is 12 amino acids. Germline CDR1 and CDR2: DFQATT and SNEGSKA (reference sequence). In nucleotides, the CDR3 is TGCAGTGCTAGAGATAAGGCGACTGAGCAGTTCTTC. Translated, it gives CSARDKATEQFF.

This clonotype was counted a few times. The rearrangement links TRBV4-2 to TRBJ2-3; 8 bases agree with TRBD2. The CDR3 has 13 residues. In germline, CDR1 is LGHNA, CDR2 YNFKEQ. The ends lost 1 base at V and 6 bases at J; junction bases unmatched: 0. This chain's CDR3 is CASSQAGGDTQYF. Written as DNA, the CDR3 is TGTGCCAGCAGCCAAGCGGGGGGGGATACGCAGTATTTT.

This clonotype was counted a few times. The chain uses TRBV5-1 and TRBJ2-3; 12 bases line up with TRBD2. This CDR3 is built from 15 residues. Germline CDR1 reads SGHRS; CDR2 reads YFSETQ. J was trimmed by 8 bases and V by 4 bases; bases with no gene match: 8. CDR3 sequence (DNA): TGCGCCAGCAGCCCGGGACTAGCGGGTGCAAGTACGCAGTATTTT. It encodes CASSPGLAGASTQYF.

The V and J genes are TRBV20-1 and TRBJ2-7, with D hard to call. The V end lost 7 bases, the J end lost 0 bases, and 7 bases lay between the germline ends. This CDR3 comprises 11 residues. CDR1 DFQATT and CDR2 SNEGSKA come from the germline V gene (reference sequence). The CDR3 sequence is CSVQSSYEQYF. CDR3 DNA sequence: TGCAGTGTCCAGAGCTCCTACGAGCAGTACTTC.

Many counts were recorded for this clonotype. This chain connects TRBV9 to TRBJ2-1, with 10 bases fitting TRBD2. This CDR3 is built from 16 residues. V lost 0 bases, J lost 2 bases, and 2 bases stayed unmatched. Germline CDR1 is SGDLS and CDR2 is YYNGEE. The CDR3: CASSVGSGRAYNEQFF. The CDR3 coding sequence is TGTGCCAGCAGCGTAGGAAGCGGGAGGGCCTACAATGAGCAGTTCTTC.

The chain joins TRBV5-1 to TRBJ1-1; 8 nucleotides agree with TRBD1. V gave up 2 bases and J gave up 6 bases; unmatched junction bases: 3. The CDR3 runs to 13 residues. Germline V lookup: CDR1 SGHRS, CDR2 YFSETQ. The CDR3 reads CASSLQGDPEAFF. The CDR3 DNA follows: TGCGCCAGCAGCTTACAGGGGGATCCTGAAGCTTTCTTT.

The V call is TRBV20-1, the J call TRBJ2-6; no reliable D call. Looked up from germline, CDR1 is DFQATT and CDR2 is SNEGSKA (reference sequence). CDR3 length: 14 amino acids. V was cut by 5 bases and J by 0 bases, with 8 bases left in between. The CDR3 here is CSAGRPSGANVLTF. CDR3 coding DNA: TGCAGTGCTGGGCGCCCCTCTGGGGCCAACGTCCTGACTTTC.

CDR3 amino acids: CASSLTERFPNTGELFF. The CDR3 region has the DNA TGTGCCAGCAGCTTAACCGAACGATTCCCGAACACCGGGGAGCTGTTTTTT. This chain links TRBV7-9 with TRBJ2-2; D unclear. Germline CDR1 and CDR2: SEHNR and FQNEAQ (reference sequence). With 2 bases removed from V and 0 bases from J, the gap between germline ends came to 13 bases. CDR3 size: 17 residues.

The rearrangement links TRBV5-6 to TRBJ2-1, with D possibly being TRBD1 (6 bases). The V gene lost 4 bases and the J gene lost 5 bases, with 13 bases spanning the gap. The CDR3 has 14 residues. Germline CDR1 and CDR2: SGHDT and YYEEEE. The CDR3 loop reads CASSQLNRDNEQFF. The DNA for the CDR3 is TGTGCCAGCAGCCAGCTAAACAGGGACAATGAGCAGTTCTTC.

Details on this clonotype: This may arise from a read error, as a much more abundant clone is one base away. J is TRBJ2-2 and V is TRBV7-3; D may be TRBD1 (6 bases). The CDR3 is 14 amino acids. Germline V gene data show CDR1 as SGHTA and CDR2 as FQGTGA. Trimming shortened V by 5 bases and J by 6 bases, and 13 bases separated the two germline ends. CDR3 DNA sequence: TGTGCCAGCAGCCCGACAGGTTCGGCCGGGGAGCTGTTTTTT. It yields the protein CASSPTGSAGELFF.

This clonotype has a count of ten or more. The CDR3: CASSSHKGAEAFF. The CDR3 region has the DNA TGTGCCAGCAGTTCACATAAAGGCGCTGAAGCTTTCTTT. The chain joins TRBV28 to TRBJ1-1; no clear D. This CDR3 comprises 13 residues. Germline CDR1 and CDR2: MDHEN and SYDVKM. V was pared by 4 bases and J by 6 bases, with 12 bases between.

CDR3 amino acids: CASSFGLMNTEAFF. CDR3 sequence (DNA): TGTGCCAGCAGCTTCGGTCTCATGAACACTGAAGCTTTCTTT. V and J are TRBV7-2 and TRBJ1-1; D unresolved. Between the trimmed V and J ends, which lost 3 bases and 0 bases, there was a span of 8 bases. Germline values: CDR1 SGHTA, CDR2 FQGNSA. The CDR3 has 14 residues.

This clonotype was detected ten times or more. The V and J genes are TRBV6-5 and TRBJ1-6, with D tentatively TRBD1 (6 bases). Deletions cut 0 bases from V and 8 bases from J, with 11 bases between. CDR1 is MNHEY, CDR2 SVGAGI, per germline. The CDR3 sequence is 15 residues long. CDR3 loop: CASSYSRQGHSPLHF. CDR3 bases: TGTGCCAGCAGTTACTCGAGGCAGGGGCATTCACCCCTCCACTTT.

This clonotype has ten or more counts. V usage is TRBV12-3 or TRBV12-4 and J usage is TRBJ2-1; D is possibly TRBD1 or TRBD2 (5 bases each). This CDR3 is built from 14 residues. Trimming removed 5 bases at V and 2 bases at J, with 10 bases between. CDR3 sequence (DNA): TGTGCCAGCAGTCCCTCGGGGCCCTACAATGAGCAGTTCTTC. Protein sequence: CASSPSGPYNEQFF.

This clonotype was found a few times. The V call is TRBV4-2, the J call TRBJ2-7, with D possibly TRBD1 on 5 matching bases. CDR3 length equals 14 residues. Per the germline V gene, CDR1 is LGHNA and CDR2 is YNFKEQ. Trimming pared 1 base from V and 7 bases from J, leaving 14 bases between. This CDR3 is CASSQGGGVREQYF. CDR3 nucleotides: TGTGCCAGCAGCCAAGGGGGCGGAGTGAGGGAGCAGTACTTC.

This clonotype occurred a few times. The chain uses TRBV4-3 and TRBJ2-4; the D is unclear. Germline CDR1 and CDR2: LGHNA and YSLEER. Trimming shortened V by 4 bases and J by 8 bases, and 21 bases separated the two germline ends. The CDR3 runs to 16 residues. CDR3 in amino acids: CASSPRTAGGGDIQYF. Here the CDR3 DNA reads TGCGCCAGCAGCCCCAGAACGGCAGGCGGTGGTGACATTCAGTACTTC.

A few counts support this clonotype. This chain links TRBV10-3 with TRBJ1-1; tentative D call: TRBD1 (5 bases). Per the germline V gene, CDR1 is ENHRY and CDR2 is SYGVKD. This CDR3 comprises 12 residues. V lost 11 bases to trimming and J lost 2 bases, with 12 bases between them. The CDR3 nucleotides read TGTGCCGCCGGGGCCCCTAACACTGAAGCTTTCTTT. This encodes CAAGAPNTEAFF.

This clonotype has a handful of counts. This chain links TRBV9 with TRBJ2-3; D is perhaps TRBD1 (8 bases). V was clipped by 4 bases and J by 3 bases, with 21 bases between them. Germline V gene data show CDR1 as SGDLS and CDR2 as YYNGEE. The CDR3 sequence is 17 residues long. The CDR3 here is CASSPSPTGGGTDTQYF. CDR3 nucleotides: TGTGCCAGCAGCCCCAGCCCCACAGGGGGGGGAACAGATACGCAGTATTTT.

The CDR3 bases are TGCAGTGCTAGCTCTCTGGTCCTAGCGGGAAACCAAGAGACCCAGTACTTC. Translating gives CSASSLVLAGNQETQYF. The rearrangement uses TRBV20-1 and TRBJ2-5; TRBD2 aligns across 9 bases. Germline-derived CDR1 and CDR2 are DFQATT and SNEGSKA (reference sequence). The CDR3 sequence is 17 residues long. The J segment lost 0 bases and the V segment lost 3 bases, leaving 11 bases of the junction unmatched.

This clonotype was detected only a few times. CDR3 sequence reads: CASRVQGARETQYF. The CDR3 DNA reads as TGTGCCAGCAGGGTACAGGGGGCGCGGGAGACCCAGTACTTC. V usage is TRBV5-6 and J usage is TRBJ2-5; 9 nucleotides match TRBD1. Germline V gives CDR1 SGHDT, CDR2 YYEEEE. V was clipped by 5 bases and J by 5 bases; unmatched bases: 7. The CDR3 totals 14 residues.

J is TRBJ2-5 and V is TRBV4-3; D gene uncertain. Germline V CDR1 and CDR2: LGHNA, YSLEER. CDR3 length equals 13 residues. The V end was cut by 1 base, the J end by 3 bases, with 6 bases between. The CDR3 loop is CASSQAKEETQYF. The CDR3 nucleotides are TGCGCCAGCAGCCAAGCCAAGGAAGAGACCCAGTACTTC.

There are a few counts of this clonotype. The genes are TRBV18 and TRBJ2-7; D is perhaps TRBD1 (7 bases). Germline assignment: CDR1 KGHSH and CDR2 LQKENI. Trimming pared 0 bases from V and 6 bases from J, leaving 12 bases between. This CDR3 has 14 residues. This CDR3 reads CASSPPSQGGEQYF. In DNA form, the CDR3 reads TGTGCCAGCTCACCACCATCTCAGGGGGGCGAGCAGTACTTC. Based on the CDR3 plus reference TRBV18 and TRBJ2-7, the full variable domain is NAGVMQNPRHLVRRRGQEARLRCSPMKGHSHVYWYRQLPEEGLKFMVYLQKENIIDESGMPKERFSAEFPKEGPSILRIQQVVRGDSAAYFCASSPPSQGGEQYFGPGTRLTVT.

The table lists this clonotype with many counts. For the CDR3, the DNA is TGTGCCAGCAGTGAAGCCGGGCAGGGACTAGCCTACGAGCAGTACTTC. It codes for CASSEAGQGLAYEQYF. The chain recombines TRBV25-1 with TRBJ2-7, with 8 bases matching TRBD2. This CDR3 is 16 amino acids long. Unmatched junction bases numbered 8, after V lost 2 bases and J lost 2 bases. CDR1 and CDR2 (germline): MGHDK, SYGVNS.

Many counts were recorded for this clonotype. The chain joins TRBV9 to TRBJ1-3; D is perhaps TRBD1 (6 bases). Germline CDR1 is SGDLS and CDR2 is YYNGEE. This CDR3 contains 17 residues. The germline V and J ends were trimmed by 0 bases and 3 bases, with 16 bases remaining between them. Written as DNA, the CDR3 is TGTGCCAGCAGCGTAGCCCCCGGGACACACAGTGGAAACACCATATATTTT. Its protein is CASSVAPGTHSGNTIYF.

The chain couples TRBV4-3 to TRBJ2-7, with D hard to call. The CDR3 is 16 amino acids. The germline gives CDR1 LGHNA, CDR2 YSLEER. Trimming stripped 0 bases from V and 2 bases from J, with 14 bases between. The CDR3 here is CASSQDPDPIPYEQYF. As DNA, the CDR3 is TGCGCCAGCAGCCAAGACCCGGATCCGATTCCCTACGAGCAGTACTTC.

This clonotype was observed many times. The rearrangement joins TRBV20-1 to TRBJ2-1; 11 bases match TRBD2. The CDR3 totals 14 residues. Germline CDR1 is DFQATT and CDR2 is SNEGSKA (reference sequence). V trimming: 3 bases; J trimming: 5 bases; junction bases outside the gene matches: 3. CDR3 protein: CSASGLAGNNEQFF. In DNA, the CDR3 is TGCAGTGCTAGCGGACTAGCGGGTAACAATGAGCAGTTCTTC.

V gene TRBV12-3 or TRBV12-4 combines with J gene TRBJ2-3, with TRBD2 matching over 11 bases. The CDR3 sequence is 13 residues long. V lost 7 bases and J lost 8; bases outside the gene matches: 5. CDR3 nucleotide sequence: TGTGCCAGCATACTAGCGGGAGTCCCTACGCAGTATTTT. Its protein product is CASILAGVPTQYF.

With regard to this clonotype: The junction shows a germline mismatch at one end, possibly a read error. The J gene is TRBJ1-5, the V gene TRBV7-2, with D hard to call. The CDR3 spans 14 residues. CDR1 and CDR2 (germline): SGHTA, FQGNSA. For the CDR3, the DNA is TGTGACAGCAGCTTAGGTTCCACAAATCAGCCCCAGCATTTT. It codes for CDSSLGSTNQPQHF.

This clonotype has only a few counts. The genes are TRBV25-1 and TRBJ2-3; no clear D gene. The V end lost 2 bases, the J end lost 5 bases, and 11 bases lay between the germline ends. The germline V gene encodes CDR1 MGHDK and CDR2 SYGVNS. This CDR3 comprises 14 residues. For the CDR3, the DNA is TGTGCCAGCAGTGAAATGGTTGCCCTAGATACGCAGTATTTT. Translated: CASSEMVALDTQYF.